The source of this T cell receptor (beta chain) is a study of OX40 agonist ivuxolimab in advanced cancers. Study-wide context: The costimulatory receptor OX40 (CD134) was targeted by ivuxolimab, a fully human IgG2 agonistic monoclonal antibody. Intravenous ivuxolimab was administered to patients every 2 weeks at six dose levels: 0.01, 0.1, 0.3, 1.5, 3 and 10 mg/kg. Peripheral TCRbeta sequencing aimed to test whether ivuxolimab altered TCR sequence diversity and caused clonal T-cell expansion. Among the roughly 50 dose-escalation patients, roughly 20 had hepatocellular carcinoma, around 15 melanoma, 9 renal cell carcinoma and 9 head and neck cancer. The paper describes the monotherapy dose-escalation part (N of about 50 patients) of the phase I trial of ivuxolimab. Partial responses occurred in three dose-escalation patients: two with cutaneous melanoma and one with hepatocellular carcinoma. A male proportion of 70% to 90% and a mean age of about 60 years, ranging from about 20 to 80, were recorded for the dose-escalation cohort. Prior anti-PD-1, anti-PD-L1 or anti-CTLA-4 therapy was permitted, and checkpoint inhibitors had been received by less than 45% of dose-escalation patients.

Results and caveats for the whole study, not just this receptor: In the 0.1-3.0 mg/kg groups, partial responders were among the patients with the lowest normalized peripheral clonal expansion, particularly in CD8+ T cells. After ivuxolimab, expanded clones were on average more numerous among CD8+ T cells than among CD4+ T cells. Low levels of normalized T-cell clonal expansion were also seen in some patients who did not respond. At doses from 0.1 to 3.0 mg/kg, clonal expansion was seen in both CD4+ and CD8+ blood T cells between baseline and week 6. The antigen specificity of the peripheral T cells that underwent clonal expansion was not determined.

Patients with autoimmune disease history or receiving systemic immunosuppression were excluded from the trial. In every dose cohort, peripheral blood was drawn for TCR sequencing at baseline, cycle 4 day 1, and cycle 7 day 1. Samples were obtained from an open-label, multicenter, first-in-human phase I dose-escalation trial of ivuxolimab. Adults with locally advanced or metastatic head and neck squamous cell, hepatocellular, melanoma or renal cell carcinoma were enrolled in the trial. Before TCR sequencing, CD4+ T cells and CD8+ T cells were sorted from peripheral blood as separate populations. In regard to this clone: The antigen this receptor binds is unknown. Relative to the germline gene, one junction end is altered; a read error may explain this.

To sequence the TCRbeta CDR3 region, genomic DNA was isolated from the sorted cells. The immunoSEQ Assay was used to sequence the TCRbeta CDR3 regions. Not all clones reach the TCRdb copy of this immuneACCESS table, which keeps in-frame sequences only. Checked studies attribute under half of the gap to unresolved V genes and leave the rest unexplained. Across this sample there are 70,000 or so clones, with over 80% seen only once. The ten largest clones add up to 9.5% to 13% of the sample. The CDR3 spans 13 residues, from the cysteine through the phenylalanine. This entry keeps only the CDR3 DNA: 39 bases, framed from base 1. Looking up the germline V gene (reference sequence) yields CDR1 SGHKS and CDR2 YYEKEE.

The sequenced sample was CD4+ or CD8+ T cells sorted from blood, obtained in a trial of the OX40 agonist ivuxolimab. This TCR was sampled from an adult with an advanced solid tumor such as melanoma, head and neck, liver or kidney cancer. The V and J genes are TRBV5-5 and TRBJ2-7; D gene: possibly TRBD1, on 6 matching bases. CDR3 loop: CASSQNRVYEQYF. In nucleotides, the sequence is TGCGCCAGCAGCCAAAACAGGGTCTACGAGCAGTACTTC.